Below, 14 T cell receptor beta chains from the same sample are listed, as sequenced in a study of cytomegalovirus exposure and HLA in healthy donors. PCR involved 60 Vbeta and 13 Jbeta primers. Measured with immunoSEQ multiplex PCR; TCRdb has only the in-frame clones, and not every one. The table lists approximately 110,000 clones, over 15% of them singletons. The sequenced sample was PBMCs. Every receptor here comes from a woman between 18 and 30 years old in good health and CMV-seronegative.

The chain is built from TRBV30 and TRBJ2-7; TRBD2 is a possible D gene (5 bases). V was shortened by 0 bases and J by 6 bases, with 12 bases between the two germline ends. The germline CDR1 and CDR2 sequences are GTSNPN and SVGIG (reference sequence). This CDR3 comprises 13 residues. The CDR3 spells CAWSVSSSGEQYF. As DNA, the CDR3 is TGTGCCTGGAGTGTAAGTTCGAGCGGCGAGCAGTACTTC.

The rearrangement uses TRBV19 and TRBJ1-2; 7 nucleotides line up with TRBD1. After removal of 3 bases from V and 0 bases from J, the junction contained 1 base not matched to a gene. Looked up from germline, CDR1 is LNHDA and CDR2 is SQIVND (reference sequence). The CDR3 loop spans 14 amino acids. The CDR3 DNA reads as TGTGCCAGTAGTATTGACAGGGCTAACTATGGCTACACCTTC. As protein: CASSIDRANYGYTF.

This sequence joins TRBV9 and TRBJ2-7; 8 nucleotides match TRBD2. CDR3 length: 13 amino acids. The J segment lost 5 bases and the V segment lost 4 bases, leaving 5 bases of the junction unmatched. Germline CDR1 is SGDLS and CDR2 is YYNGEE. This CDR3 reads CASSPPGGDEQYF. CDR3 DNA: TGTGCCAGCAGCCCCCCGGGAGGGGACGAGCAGTACTTC.

This clone was seen a few times. The rearrangement uses TRBV6-5 and TRBJ2-3, with D unresolved. Germline values: CDR1 MNHEY, CDR2 SVGAGI. Deletions cut 2 bases from V and 2 bases from J, with 8 bases between. The CDR3 sequence is 14 residues long. The CDR3 coding sequence is TGTGCCAGCAGTTACACGAGCTACACAGATACGCAGTATTTT. This translates into CASSYTSYTDTQYF.

The chain couples TRBV9 to TRBJ1-1; the D gene is possibly TRBD1 (5 bases). The germline gives CDR1 SGDLS, CDR2 YYNGEE. The CDR3 has 13 amino acids. V shed 3 bases and J shed 4 bases, with 10 bases lying between them. The CDR3 loop is CASSGTGCTEAFF. The CDR3 DNA reads TGTGCCAGCAGCGGCACAGGCTGCACTGAAGCTTTCTTT.

This sequence joins TRBV5-4 and TRBJ2-7, with TRBD2 matching over 8 bases. The V gene end was trimmed by 4 bases and the J gene end by 4 bases; junction bases not matched to a gene: 10. Germline-derived CDR1 and CDR2 are SGHNT and YYREEE (reference sequence). This CDR3 contains 15 residues. CDR3 nucleotide sequence: TGTGCCAGCAGCAATGGACTAGCTGGGCCTTACGAGCAGTACTTC. As protein: CASSNGLAGPYEQYF.

This clone has only a few counts. The chain employs TRBV25-1 and TRBJ1-3; tentative D call: TRBD1 (5 bases). The V end lost 6 bases, the J end lost 5 bases, and 11 bases lay between the germline ends. This CDR3 has 13 amino acids. CDR1 MGHDK and CDR2 SYGVNS come from the germline V gene. The CDR3 coding sequence is TGTGCCAGCAGGGAGGGGAATCGAAACACCATATATTTT. Amino acid sequence: CASREGNRNTIYF.

This clone was counted only a few times. The rearrangement joins TRBV7-2 to TRBJ2-1; 8 bases are shared with TRBD2. V dropped 1 base and J dropped 4; count of bases not matched to a gene: 6. Germline assignment: CDR1 SGHTA and CDR2 FQGNSA. CDR3 length equals 16 residues. The CDR3 nucleotides are TGTGCCAGCAGCTTAGTCAGGCCTAGCGGGTACAATGAGCAGTTCTTC. Translated: CASSLVRPSGYNEQFF.

The V call is TRBV5-6, the J call TRBJ2-6, with 8 bases identical to TRBD1. This CDR3 has 16 amino acids. In germline, CDR1 is SGHDT, CDR2 YYEEEE. Trimming removed 3 bases from V and 2 bases from J; junction bases left unmatched: 4. CDR3 residues: CASSSTGAPGANVLTF. The DNA for the CDR3 is TGTGCCAGCAGCTCGACAGGGGCCCCTGGGGCCAACGTCCTGACTTTC.

The table lists this clone with a few counts. V usage is TRBV28 and J usage is TRBJ2-7; the D gene is possibly TRBD1 (5 bases). Trimming left V 10 bases short and J 2 bases short, with 12 bases between. Germline V gene data show CDR1 as MDHEN and CDR2 as SYDVKM. The CDR3 has 12 amino acids. Here the CDR3 reads CATGSSAYEQYF. For the CDR3, the DNA is TGTGCCACAGGGTCATCCGCCTACGAGCAGTACTTC.

A few counts support this clone. The chain joins TRBV7-4 to TRBJ1-2; D is unclear. The length of the CDR3 is 12 residues. V shed 7 bases and J shed 7 bases, with 13 bases lying between them. The germline V gene encodes CDR1 SGHVT and CDR2 SQSDAQ. The CDR3 sequence is CASTKGGSGYTF. In DNA form, the CDR3 reads TGTGCCAGCACCAAGGGAGGCTCTGGCTACACCTTC.

This clone was counted between two and nine times. The rearrangement links TRBV5-4 to TRBJ2-2, with D uncertain. This CDR3 has 13 amino acids. The germline V gene has CDR1 SGHNT and CDR2 YYREEE (reference sequence). Trimming took 1 base from V and 1 from J, leaving 2 bases between them. DNA of the CDR3: TGTGCCAGCAGCTTGCGGAACACCGGGGAGCTGTTTTTT. Translation gives CASSLRNTGELFF.

CDR3 protein: CASSAGTTNTGELFF. The CDR3 bases are TGTGCCAGCTCCGCCGGGACAACGAACACCGGGGAGCTGTTTTTT. The genes are TRBV18 and TRBJ2-2; possible D gene TRBD1, 6 bases. The CDR3 has 15 residues. V lost 6 bases, J lost 0 bases, and 11 bases lay in between. CDR1 is KGHSH and CDR2 is LQKENI in the germline V gene.

The J gene is TRBJ1-4, the V gene TRBV11-3; TRBD1 agrees at 8 bases. V dropped 5 bases and J dropped 3; count of bases not matched to a gene: 5. Germline CDR1 and CDR2: SGHNT and YENEEA. The length of the CDR3 is 15 residues. CDR3 amino acids: CASSATGGANEKLFF. The CDR3 DNA is TGTGCCAGCAGCGCCACAGGGGGAGCTAATGAAAAACTGTTTTTT.